This T cell receptor beta chain was captured in a study of PD-1 blockade in mismatch repair-deficient tumors. This clone came up a few times. Sequenced by immunoSEQ multiplex PCR; TCRdb stores in-frame clones only, minus some. The sample has just under 80,000 clones, approximately 80% seen once. Trimming at V came to 3 bases and at J to 4 bases, leaving 8 bases not matched to a gene. The V gene's germline CDR1 is LGHNA and CDR2 YNFKEQ. The CDR3 consists of 18 residues. Every patient had mismatch repair deficiency by PCR or immunohistochemistry. Three pembrolizumab responders had their TCRs sequenced. The chain uses TRBV4-2 and TRBJ2-2; 13 bases are shared with TRBD2. This sequence was found in an adult with mismatch repair-deficient cancer. Sequenced here: peripheral blood, sampled 44 weeks after starting pembrolizumab. The CDR3 DNA follows: TGTGCCAGCAGCCACACCCCTACTAGCGGGAGGGCCACCGGGGAGCTGTTTTTT. This gives the protein CASSHTPTSGRATGELFF.